This T cell receptor (beta chain) was recovered during a study of Ad26.COV2.S vaccination and SARS-CoV-2 variants (dated by TCRdb to about 2021). At the level of the whole study: Vaccine-arm donors came from COV1001, a multicentre, randomized, double-blind, placebo-controlled phase I-IIa trial of Ad26.COV2.S in healthy adults. Dosing of Ad26.COV2.S was intramuscular, at either 5x10^10 or 1x10^11 viral particles, delivered as one shot or as two shots spaced 56 days apart. Sequencing of the TCRbeta repertoire served to evaluate the specificity and breadth of SARS-CoV-2-reactive T cell receptors following Ad26.COV2.S vaccination. The TCR-sequenced set comprised approximately 32 samples: roughly 19 Ad26.COV2.S vaccine recipients, 5 placebo recipients and 8 SARS-CoV-2 convalescent individuals. Participants in the trial were split at random into five groups of five each, receiving low-dose or high-dose Ad26.COV2.S once or twice, or else placebo on both occasions. Throughout the experiments and outcome assessment, investigators stayed blinded to trial group allocation.

Turning to this clone: The target of this receptor is not known. No much larger clone is present one base from it, and per-base qualities are unavailable.

The immunoSEQ Assay was used to sequence TCRbeta CDR3 regions. After extraction, genomic DNA underwent amplification by bias-controlled multiplex PCR, followed by high-throughput sequencing. In the original analysis: To quantify the absolute abundance of every unique TCRbeta CDR3 region, sequences were collapsed and filtered. T cell fraction was estimated by normalizing TCRbeta template counts to usable DNA, which was measured by amplifying reference genes present in all nucleated cells. Repertoire TCRs were annotated as SARS-CoV-2-specific when V gene, CDR3 amino acid sequence and J gene were exactly matched to a known reactive TCR set. The reference SARS-CoV-2 TCR set was derived from MIRA and filtered for enrichment in COVID-19-positive ImmuneCODE repertoires, a step that removed public or cross-reactive TCRs. Based on the MIRA antigens, annotated TCRs were further analysed at the level of specific ORF or position within ORF. Depth was the summed frequency of annotated unique rearrangements, while breadth was defined as annotated unique rearrangements over total unique productive rearrangements. Two-sided Wilcoxon rank-sum tests were applied when comparing TCR breadth between groups. The clones in this table, taken by TCRdb from immuneACCESS, are in-frame only. Not every clone is retained; where verified, under half of the shortfall comes from an unresolved V gene, and the cause of the rest is unknown. V and J calls and clone size follow that table, whereas D and trimming were derived from the DNA. This sample holds hundreds of thousands of clones; roughly nine tenths were observed only once. The ten largest account for around 5.8% of the sample.

Explained via the paper, the treatment or condition label denotes: 15 to 20 received Ad26.COV2.S at low or high dose, single or two shots; roughly five received placebo; per-sample allocation not given. Repertoires of vaccine and placebo recipients were sequenced from samples taken on day 63 after the first injection. Between 29 July and 7 August 2020, Cohort 1b enrolled some 25 adults aged 18-55 years at one site in Boston, USA. Ad26.COV2.S consisted of a replication-incompetent adenovirus type 26 vector by which a prefusion-stabilized SARS-CoV-2 spike protein from the original Wuhan strain was expressed. Broader findings and caveats from the paper: Higher spike-specific TCR breadth was observed in Ad26.COV2.S recipients than in placebo recipients (P = 0.0014). After vaccination, spike-specific CD8+ and CD4+ T cell responses were reported to show substantial breadth. Vaccine and placebo recipients had comparable non-spike TCR breadth, which fits with the vaccine containing only spike. The study was not powered to compare responses between vaccine doses or regimens. According to the authors, total T cell responses may have been underestimated by the TCR breadth and depth analyses.

This sequence originates from a person between 18 and 60 years old who received the Ad26.COV2.S COVID-19 vaccine or a placebo. The sample in question was peripheral blood, obtained in a trial of Ad26.COV2.S vaccine versus placebo.

This receptor carries the CDR3 CASSLRGPSYGYTF. The DNA sequence reads TGTGCCAGCAGCCTCAGGGGGCCCAGCTATGGCTACACCTTC. The rearranged chain carries TRBV28 and TRBJ1-2, and TRBD1 matches 8 of the central bases. Measured from the cysteine to the phenylalanine, the CDR3 is 14 residues long. Just the 42-base CDR3 DNA is kept, in frame starting at base 1. V loses 6 bases at its end and J loses 4 bases; junction bases beyond the gene matches: 7. Reading the germline V gene gives CDR1 MDHEN and CDR2 SYDVKM.